Below, one T cell receptor (beta chain) is given with its context. No cognate antigen has been identified for it. Per-base qualities were not stored, and no clone one base away is much larger. Different DNA sequences within this sample yield the same CDR3. The High Capacity cDNA Reverse Transcription Kit was used to reverse transcribe all of the isolated RNA, meaning that expressed TCRB transcripts were what got sequenced. Deep immunoSEQ sequencing was applied to naive, central memory and regulatory T cell samples, giving an average of roughly 3.3 million total reads per sample. After sorted cells were lysed in RLT buffer, RNA was extracted with DNase-treated RNeasy Micro or Mini kits, with the choice depending on cell number. To prevent cross-contamination, every cell subset was processed on its own, while patient and healthy donor samples were processed together. The immunoSEQ multiplex PCR was used to amplify TCRB sequences from cDNA, generating 87-bp fragments that spanned the CDR3 region. Sequencing of the amplicons was performed on the Illumina HiSeq platform. On the study's bioinformatics: Synthetic template baselines were used to correct PCR bias computationally, reads within Hamming distance 2 were collapsed, and singletons that could not be merged were discarded. By aligning reads against IMGT, V, D and J genes, CDR3 length, and insertions or deletions at six rearrangement sites were assigned. Within each subset, clonotype counts were normalized to sorted cell number, after which true diversity and Gini coefficients were computed with the tcR R package. The overlap coefficient, calculated on TCRB nucleotide sequences, was used to quantify repertoire sharing. Out-of-frame TCRB sequences from naive cells were analyzed to stand in for the pre-selection repertoire. The clones in this table, taken by TCRdb from immuneACCESS, are in-frame only. Not every clone is retained; where verified, under half of the shortfall comes from an unresolved V gene, and the cause of the rest is unknown. From that table come the V and J calls and clone size; the DNA was used to work out D and trimming. The table for this sample lists over 600,000 clones; 9.5% to 15% of them were counted only once. The ten largest clonotypes hold over 0.1% of the sample.

This specimen comes from a study of beta chain features in type 1 diabetes (dated by TCRdb to between 2018 and 2020). In the study overall: Patients and healthy donors did not differ in mean age, gender distribution, total cell number or subset yield. A total of 100 million to 140 million sorted cells were examined across all samples, and the number of cells per subset was strongly correlated with RNA yield. The study compared the TCRB repertoires of sorted circulating CD4+ T cell subsets in recently diagnosed type 1 diabetes patients with those in matched healthy donors. Regulatory and stem cell-like memory subsets were isolated from only 8 patients and roughly eight healthy donors, whereas naive and central memory subsets came from all 30 or so donors.

What the work shows at the level of the full study, not this receptor alone: Because cDNA was sequenced instead of genomic DNA, highly expressing activated cells could be over-represented, though the groups showed no difference in activation or CD3 levels. Naive, central memory and regulatory TCRB repertoires appeared more similar among patients than among healthy donors. In all four CD4+ subsets, TCRB CDR3 length was moderately but significantly shorter in type 1 diabetes patients. PCR may preferentially amplify shorter templates, but because patient and control samples were amplified and corrected together, any resulting skew would affect both groups equally. Patients with type 1 diabetes made fewer insertions and deleted more nucleotides at VDJ recombination sites, implying thymic rearrangement abnormalities. Because small numbers of individuals were included in the HLA sub-analyses, any influence of HLA type on TCRB rearrangement was left unresolved.

CDR3 length: 14 amino acids, cysteine to phenylalanine. The only DNA kept is the CDR3, 42 bases in frame from the first base. CDR1 and CDR2 are drawn from the germline V gene: SGHAT, FQNNGV. Cut back by 3 bases and 4 bases, the V and J ends lie 9 bases apart. Each donor gave one peripheral blood draw, roughly 0.11 L on average, collected into heparinised tubes. A BD FACSAria II and a panel including CD45RO, CCR7, CD25, CD127, CD95 and CD27 were used to sort naive, central memory, regulatory and stem cell-like memory CD4+ T cells. A purity above 95% was achieved for all sorted populations. PBMCs were isolated right away by Lymphoprep density gradient centrifugation and were stained directly, without culture. Samples were stained and sorted in pairs, with one healthy donor and one patient per experiment, so that batch effects were minimized.

The sample taken for sequencing was naive CD4+ T cells from blood. The cell subset or site label corresponds to: true naive CD4+ T cells. This sequence originates from a young man with type 1 diabetes. Recombination joined TRBV11-2 with TRBJ2-2; no D segment can be confidently identified. The DNA reads as follows: TGTGCCAGCAGCTTTGATGGTTCCACCGGGGAGCTGTTTTTT. The resulting protein is CASSFDGSTGELFF.